This passage covers 25 T cell receptor beta chains from one sample sequenced in a study of blood T cell repertoires in COVID-19. This table comes from immunoSEQ multiplex PCR, and its TCRdb copy is limited to in-frame clones, with some not included. The sample consists of about 200,000 clones, about four fifths of them appearing once. The specimen sequenced was PBMCs or T cells enriched from blood (not recorded which). All receptors derive from a woman between 45 and 60 years old who had been exposed to COVID-19.

This chain joins TRBV6-5 and TRBJ1-1, with TRBD1 as a possible D gene (6 bases). The CDR3 consists of 13 residues. The V end lost 5 bases, the J end lost 10 bases, and 17 bases lay between the germline ends. Germline CDR1 reads MNHEY; CDR2 reads SVGAGI. CDR3 nucleotide sequence: TGTGCCAGCAGTCGAGAACAGGGTAGCCGAGCTTTCTTT. It specifies CASSREQGSRAFF.

This chain joins TRBV30 and TRBJ2-3; 8 bases agree with TRBD1. Germline CDR1 GTSNPN, CDR2 SVGIG (reference sequence). V gave up 7 bases and J gave up 2 bases; unmatched junction bases: 8. CDR3 size: 14 residues. The CDR3 DNA follows: TGTGCCTCGACCTGGACAGGGTACACAGATACGCAGTATTTT. Translated: CASTWTGYTDTQYF.

Ten or more counts support this clone. The V and J genes are TRBV6-4 and TRBJ1-6; D gene unclear. The CDR3 runs to 14 residues. Trimming shortened V by 6 bases and J by 5 bases, and 11 bases separated the two germline ends. CDR1 MRHNA and CDR2 SNTAGT come from the germline V gene. CDR3 DNA: TGTGCCAGCAGGGAGACCCCGCATAATTCACCCCTCCACTTT. It specifies CASRETPHNSPLHF.

The genes are TRBV19 and TRBJ1-1, with TRBD1 matching over 9 bases. V lost 1 base, J lost 8 bases, and 2 bases stayed unmatched. The V gene's germline CDR1 is LNHDA and CDR2 SQIVND (reference sequence). The CDR3 is 13 amino acids. The CDR3 region has the DNA TGTGCCAGTAGTATAGGGGGGACAGGGGAAGCTTTCTTT. This sequence encodes CASSIGGTGEAFF. Variable domain in full (rest from reference TRBV19 and TRBJ1-1): DGGITQSPKYLFRKEGQNVTLSCEQNLNHDAMYWYRQDPGQGLRLIYYSQIVNDFQKGDIAEGYSVSREKKESFPLTVTSAQKNPTAFYLCASSIGGTGEAFFGQGTRLTVV.

This chain uses TRBV18 with TRBJ2-1; D remains ambiguous. The V gene's germline CDR1 is KGHSH and CDR2 LQKENI. The CDR3 is 13 amino acids. V dropped 3 bases and J dropped 5 bases, with 8 bases sitting between them. For the CDR3, the DNA is TGTGCCAGCTCACCTCTAAGAGACAATGAGCAGTTCTTC. It specifies CASSPLRDNEQFF.

The CDR3 here is CAPPRETQYF. DNA of the CDR3: TGTGCCCCCCCCAGGGAGACCCAGTACTTC. The chain carries TRBV4-2 and TRBJ2-5; D call uncertain. The V end lost 11 bases, the J end lost 5 bases, and 9 bases lay between the germline ends. CDR1 is LGHNA and CDR2 is YNFKEQ in the germline V gene. The CDR3 totals 10 residues.

The genes are TRBV5-4 and TRBJ1-2, with D hard to call. The CDR3 is 14 amino acids. Germline values: CDR1 SGHNT, CDR2 YYREEE (reference sequence). The V and J ends lost 4 bases and 3 bases respectively, with 13 bases between them. Here the CDR3 reads CASSPTRWDYGYTF. Here the CDR3 DNA reads TGTGCCAGCAGCCCAACGAGGTGGGACTATGGCTACACCTTC.

The chain is built from TRBV5-6 and TRBJ2-6; D perhaps matches TRBD1 (6 bases). Trimming pared 0 bases from V and 5 bases from J, leaving 9 bases between. The CDR3 consists of 15 residues. Looked up from germline, CDR1 is SGHDT and CDR2 is YYEEEE. The CDR3 nucleotides are TGTGCCAGCAGCTTGGACAGGGTCAGGGCCAACGTCCTGACTTTC. This translates into CASSLDRVRANVLTF.

Only one count was recorded for this clone. This chain uses TRBV14 with TRBJ1-6; no clear D. Trimming stripped 4 bases from V and 7 bases from J, with 5 bases between. From germline, CDR1 is SGHDN and CDR2 FVKESK. The CDR3 extends over 12 amino acids. CDR3 DNA sequence: TGTGCCAGCAGCCTGGCAAATTCACCCCTCCACTTT. This encodes CASSLANSPLHF.

The V gene is TRBV10-2, the J gene TRBJ2-4; weak D call: TRBD1 (5 bases). The length of the CDR3 is 12 residues. Per germline, CDR1 WSHSY and CDR2 SAAADI. Trimming left V 8 bases short and J 9 bases short, with 14 bases between. The CDR3 DNA is TGCGCCAGCGGGCCGGCCCAGGGCATTCAGTACTTC. Protein sequence: CASGPAQGIQYF.

The chain has TRBV4-2 and TRBJ1-6; 10 nucleotides match TRBD1. V was pared by 5 bases and J by 9 bases, with 4 bases of the junction left unmatched. Germline CDR1 LGHNA, CDR2 YNFKEQ. This CDR3 comprises 14 residues. CDR3 in amino acids: CASSSRDRGSPLHF. CDR3 coding DNA: TGTGCCAGCAGCTCCCGGGACAGGGGTTCACCCCTCCACTTT.

V is TRBV5-6 and J is TRBJ1-2; 9 bases match TRBD1. The germline gives CDR1 SGHDT, CDR2 YYEEEE. Trimming removed 4 bases from V and 6 bases from J; junction bases left unmatched: 13. This CDR3 spans 16 amino acids. CDR3 region: CASSPSLGQGINGYTF. Written as DNA, the CDR3 is TGTGCCAGCAGCCCCTCGCTAGGACAGGGGATTAATGGCTACACCTTC.

The chain links TRBV18 to TRBJ1-1; TRBD1 might be the D (5 bases). Looked up from germline, CDR1 is KGHSH and CDR2 is LQKENI. The CDR3 contains 16 residues. Trimming cost V 1 base and J 0 bases, with 12 bases left between them. CDR3: CASSPRGGTMNTEAFF. CDR3 nucleotides: TGTGCCAGCTCACCACGGGGGGGAACCATGAACACTGAAGCTTTCTTT. The whole variable domain, remainder taken from reference TRBV18 and TRBJ1-1, is NAGVMQNPRHLVRRRGQEARLRCSPMKGHSHVYWYRQLPEEGLKFMVYLQKENIIDESGMPKERFSAEFPKEGPSILRIQQVVRGDSAAYFCASSPRGGTMNTEAFFGQGTRLTVV.

V gene TRBV5-1 combines with J gene TRBJ2-1; 10 positions agree with TRBD2. This CDR3 is 14 amino acids long. Germline V gene sequence: CDR1 SGHRS, CDR2 YFSETQ. The junction had 9 bases not matched to a gene; V was cut back by 5 bases and J by 10 bases. The CDR3 DNA sequence: TGCGCCAGCAGGGCAGTAGCGGGGGGCGGGGAGCAGTTCTTC. It is translated as CASRAVAGGGEQFF.

The sample holds a few counts of this clone. The chain has TRBV6-2 or TRBV6-3 and TRBJ2-2; D is uncertain. The CDR3 is 14 amino acids. Trimming took 6 bases from V and 0 from J, leaving 8 bases between them. The germline V gene encodes CDR1 MNHEY and CDR2 SVGEGT. The DNA of the CDR3 is TGTGCCAGCAGCCACAGACCGAACACCGGGGAGCTGTTTTTT. As protein: CASSHRPNTGELFF.

The chain combines TRBV9 with TRBJ2-5; TRBD1 matches 10 bases. Germline V CDR1 and CDR2: SGDLS, YYNGEE. The CDR3 is made up of 15 amino acids. The V segment lost 1 base and the J segment 4 bases; nucleotides outside the gene matches: 4. The CDR3 DNA sequence: TGTGCCAGCAGCGTATCGACAGGGGGCGGAGAGACCCAGTACTTC. This encodes CASSVSTGGGETQYF.

The chain has TRBV6-5 and TRBJ2-5, with D maybe TRBD2 (5 bases). The CDR3 extends over 15 amino acids. Germline lookup yields CDR1 MNHEY and CDR2 SVGAGI. V dropped 5 bases and J dropped 5 bases, with 18 bases sitting between them. CDR3 sequence: CASSPRRTPLETQYF. The CDR3 coding sequence is TGTGCCAGCAGTCCTCGACGGACTCCCCTTGAGACCCAGTACTTC.

The chain uses TRBV6-2 or TRBV6-3 and TRBJ1-2; 11 bases line up with TRBD1. Trimming removed 2 bases from V and 2 bases from J; junction bases left unmatched: 7. CDR1 and CDR2 from the germline V gene are MNHEY and SVGEGT. There are 17 residues in the CDR3. This CDR3 is CASSYLRGTGGNYGYTF. In DNA, the CDR3 is TGTGCCAGCAGTTACCTCCGTGGGACAGGGGGAAACTATGGCTACACCTTC.

The chain has TRBV12-5 and TRBJ1-1; no clear D. The ends were cut back, 0 bases at V and 11 bases at J, with 13 bases in the middle. This CDR3 spans 13 amino acids. Germline-derived CDR1 and CDR2 are LGHNT and FRNRAP. The CDR3 DNA is TGTGCTAGTGGTTTGGTTCGGGGAGGTGCGGCTTTCTTT. Translating it yields CASGLVRGGAAFF.

V gene TRBV7-9 combines with J gene TRBJ2-1; the D is unclear. The CDR3 contains 14 residues. Trimming took 2 bases from V and 8 from J, leaving 13 bases between them. The germline CDR1 and CDR2 sequences are SEHNR and FQNEAQ (reference sequence). CDR3 in amino acids: CASSLYPRIDEQFF. As DNA, the CDR3 is TGTGCCAGCAGCTTATATCCGAGGATCGATGAGCAGTTCTTC. The whole variable domain, filled in from reference TRBV7-9 and TRBJ2-1, reads DTGVSQNPRHKITKRGQNVTFRCDPISEHNRLYWYRQTLGQGPEFLTYFQNEAQLEKSRLLSDRFSAERPKGSFSTLEIQRTEQGDSAMYLCASSLYPRIDEQFFGPGTRLTVL.

V usage is TRBV2 and J usage is TRBJ1-2; the D is unclear. V lost 4 bases, J lost 8 bases, and 14 bases lay in between. Germline V lookup: CDR1 SNHLY, CDR2 FYNNEI. The CDR3 length is 13 residues. The CDR3 reads CASSATVTRGYTF. In DNA, the CDR3 is TGTGCCAGCAGTGCCACAGTTACTCGCGGCTACACCTTC. Together with reference TRBV2 and TRBJ1-2, the CDR3 gives the full variable domain: EPEVTQTPSHQVTQMGQEVILRCVPISNHLYFYWYRQILGQKVEFLVSFYNNEISEKSEIFDDQFSVERPDGSNFTLKIRSTKLEDSAMYFCASSATVTRGYTFGSGTRLTVV.

V gene TRBV30 combines with J gene TRBJ1-4, with D uncertain. The CDR3 length is 16 residues. Trimming shortened V by 0 bases and J by 4 bases, and 15 bases separated the two germline ends. Germline assignment: CDR1 GTSNPN and CDR2 SVGIG (reference sequence). In nucleotides, the CDR3 is TGTGCCTGGAGTGTACTGTCGGGGAGAGGTAATGAAAAACTGTTTTTT. Translation gives CAWSVLSGRGNEKLFF.

This chain joins TRBV20-1 and TRBJ1-6; weak D call: TRBD1 (6 bases). V was shortened by 5 bases and J by 12 bases, with 11 bases between the two germline ends. Germline V lookup: CDR1 DFQATT, CDR2 SNEGSKA (reference sequence). The CDR3 runs 11 residues. The CDR3 loop is CSAGPDRPLHF. Here the CDR3 DNA reads TGCAGTGCTGGCCCGGACAGACCCCTCCACTTT.

The chain has TRBV9 and TRBJ2-3, with TRBD2 matching 8 bases. Trimming at V came to 4 bases and at J to 0 bases, leaving 13 bases not matched to a gene. Germline V lookup: CDR1 SGDLS, CDR2 YYNGEE. The CDR3 has 18 amino acids. CDR3 in amino acids: CASSPKGGAGVSTDTQYF. The CDR3 region has the DNA TGTGCCAGCAGCCCTAAGGGTGGAGCGGGGGTTAGCACAGATACGCAGTATTTT.

This chain connects TRBV5-1 to TRBJ2-5, with D possibly TRBD1 on 6 matching bases. Germline V gene lookup returns CDR1 SGHRS and CDR2 YFSETQ. The CDR3 runs 13 residues. The germline V and J ends were trimmed by 4 bases and 4 bases, with 11 bases remaining between them. CDR3 in amino acids: CASSVTGLETQYF. In DNA form, the CDR3 reads TGCGCCAGCAGCGTTACAGGGCTAGAGACCCAGTACTTC. The complete variable domain, with remaining parts taken from reference TRBV5-1 and TRBJ2-5, reads KAGVTQTPRYLIKTRGQQVTLSCSPISGHRSVSWYQQTPGQGLQFLFEYFSETQRNKGNFPGRFSGRQFSNSRSEMNVSTLELGDSALYLCASSVTGLETQYFGPGTRLLVL.